This T cell receptor (beta chain) is from a study of early T cells in non-severe SARS-CoV-2 infection. Study information: Sequencing of bulk RNA from unsorted whole blood was done, without chain pairing. Findings of the study overall: Matching results from VDJdb favored anti-spike CD8 responses, leaving private and CD4 specificities undetected.

Tagging with unique molecular identifiers was applied to individual cDNA molecules. TCRdb reprocessed the 5' RACE reads with MiXCR, giving one entry per CDR3 protein. The repertoire consists of about 77,000 distinct CDR3 sequences, with about 16% occurring once and the leading ten covering 2.5% to 3%. This clonotype was seen a handful of times. Its antigen remains unidentified. V lost 1 base to trimming and J lost 9 bases, with 15 bases between them. Germline V CDR1 and CDR2: SGHTA, FQGNSA. The CDR3 has 14 residues. J is TRBJ2-5 and V is TRBV7-2, with D perhaps matching TRBD1 or TRBD2 (5 bases each). This receptor was taken from an adult who was a healthcare worker with PCR-confirmed SARS-CoV-2 infection or an uninfected control (not recorded which). Material for sequencing was whole blood. The CDR3 spells CASSLDRGMGAQYF. The CDR3 coding sequence is TGTGCCAGCAGCTTAGACAGAGGAATGGGGGCCCAGTACTTC.